This TCR beta chain was recorded in a study of Ad26.COV2.S vaccination and SARS-CoV-2 variants (dated by TCRdb to about 2021). Describing the broader study: Vaccine-arm donors came from COV1001, a multicentre, randomized, double-blind, placebo-controlled phase I-IIa trial of Ad26.COV2.S in healthy adults. Ad26.COV2.S was administered intramuscularly at 5 x 10^10 or 1 x 10^11 viral particles, either as a single shot or as two shots given 56 days apart. Sequencing of the TCRbeta repertoire served to evaluate the specificity and breadth of SARS-CoV-2-reactive T cell receptors following Ad26.COV2.S vaccination. A total of approximately 30 samples were included in the TCR-sequenced set, comprising roughly 19 Ad26.COV2.S vaccine recipients, 5 placebo recipients and 8 SARS-CoV-2 convalescent individuals. Participants in the trial were split at random into five groups of five each, receiving low-dose or high-dose Ad26.COV2.S once or twice, or else placebo on both occasions. Investigators remained blinded to trial group allocation during experiments and outcome assessment. Broad study findings and their caveats: It was noted by the authors that total T cell responses may have been underestimated by the TCR breadth and depth analyses. The study lacked the statistical power to compare responses across vaccine doses or regimens. Substantial breadth of spike-specific CD8+ and CD4+ T cell responses was reported after vaccination. Ad26.COV2.S recipients had higher spike-specific TCR breadth than placebo recipients (P = 0.0014). Vaccine and placebo recipients had similar non-spike TCR breadth, a finding consistent with the vaccine containing only spike.

The CDR3 spans 13 residues, from the cysteine through the phenylalanine. The CDR3 DNA has 39 bases and is translated from base 1. According to the germline V gene, CDR1 reads SGHTA and CDR2 reads FQGTGA. V and J lose 8 bases and 4 bases, and a span of 12 bases separates them. The immunoSEQ Assay was used to sequence TCRbeta CDR3 regions. After extraction, genomic DNA underwent amplification by bias-controlled multiplex PCR, followed by high-throughput sequencing. The published analysis was carried out like this. To quantify the absolute abundance of every unique TCRbeta CDR3 region, sequences were collapsed and filtered. T cell fraction was estimated by normalizing TCRbeta template counts to usable DNA, with usable DNA measured through amplification of reference genes found in all nucleated cells. Repertoire TCRs were annotated as SARS-CoV-2-specific when V gene, CDR3 amino acid sequence and J gene were exactly matched to a known reactive TCR set. The reference SARS-CoV-2 TCR set was obtained from MIRA and was filtered for enrichment in COVID-19-positive ImmuneCODE repertoires, whereby public or cross-reactive TCRs were removed. Based on the MIRA antigens, annotated TCRs were further analysed at the level of specific ORF or position within ORF. Breadth was defined as annotated unique rearrangements over total unique productive rearrangements; depth was the summed frequency of those rearrangements. Two-sided Wilcoxon rank-sum tests were used to compare TCR breadth between groups. This is the immuneACCESS table as TCRdb keeps it, with only in-frame sequences that have V and J called. A part of the clones is gone; compared with another copy, unresolved V genes explain less than half, and the rest is unexplained. For V, J and clone size, that table is used; D and trimming come from the DNA. This sample has around 300,000 clones in its table, and approximately 90% of those were observed once. Clones ranked in the top ten supply approximately 5.9% of the sample.

The treatment or condition label, read with the paper, signifies: 19 received Ad26.COV2.S at low or high dose, single or two shots; several received placebo; per-sample allocation not given. Repertoires of vaccine and placebo recipients were sequenced from samples collected on day 63 after the first injection. Between 29 July and 7 August 2020, Cohort 1b enrolled some 25 adults aged 18-55 years at one site in Boston, USA. Ad26.COV2.S consisted of a replication-incompetent adenovirus type 26 vector by which a prefusion-stabilized SARS-CoV-2 spike protein from the original Wuhan strain was expressed. About this clone: The antigen it binds to is not known. No base quality information exists; no much larger clone differs at one position.

The starting material was peripheral blood, obtained in a trial of Ad26.COV2.S vaccine versus placebo. The source is a person aged 18-60 years who received the Ad26.COV2.S COVID-19 vaccine or a placebo. The sequence joins TRBV7-3 to TRBJ1-5, with TRBD1 perhaps the D gene, on 5 matching bases. The DNA sequence is as follows: TGTGCCAGCGCCATGGGGGGGAATCAGCCCCAGCATTTT. Translated, this gives CASAMGGNQPQHF.